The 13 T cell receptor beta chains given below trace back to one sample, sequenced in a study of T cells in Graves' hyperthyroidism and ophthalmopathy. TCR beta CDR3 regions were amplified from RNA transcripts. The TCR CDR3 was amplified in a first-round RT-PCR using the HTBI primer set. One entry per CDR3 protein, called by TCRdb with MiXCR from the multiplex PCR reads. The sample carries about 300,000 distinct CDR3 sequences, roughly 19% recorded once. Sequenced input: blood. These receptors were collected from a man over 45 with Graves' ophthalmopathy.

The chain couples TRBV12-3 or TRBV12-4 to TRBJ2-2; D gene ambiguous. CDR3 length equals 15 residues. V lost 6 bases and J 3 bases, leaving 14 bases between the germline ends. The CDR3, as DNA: TGTGCCAGCAGGTCGGGCCCAGCGCACACCGGGGAGCTGTTTTTT. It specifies CASRSGPAHTGELFF.

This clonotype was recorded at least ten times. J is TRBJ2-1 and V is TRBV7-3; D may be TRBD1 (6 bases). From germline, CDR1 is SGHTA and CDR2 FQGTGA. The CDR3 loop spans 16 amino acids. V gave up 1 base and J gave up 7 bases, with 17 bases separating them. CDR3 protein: CASSLNRVPSRNEQFF. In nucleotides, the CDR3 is TGTGCCAGCAGCTTAAACAGGGTCCCTTCTCGGAATGAGCAGTTCTTC.

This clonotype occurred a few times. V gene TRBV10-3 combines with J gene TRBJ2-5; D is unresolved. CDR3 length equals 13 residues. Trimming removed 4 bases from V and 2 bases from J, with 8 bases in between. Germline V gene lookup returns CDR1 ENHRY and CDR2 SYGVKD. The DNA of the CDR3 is TGTGCCATCAGTGGGACCTTGCAAGAGACCCAGTACTTC. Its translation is CAISGTLQETQYF.

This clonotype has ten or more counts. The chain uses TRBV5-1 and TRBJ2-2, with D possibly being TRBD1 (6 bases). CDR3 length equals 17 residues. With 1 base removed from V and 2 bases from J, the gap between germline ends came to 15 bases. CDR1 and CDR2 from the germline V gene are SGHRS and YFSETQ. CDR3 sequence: CASSLSPGTLNTGELFF. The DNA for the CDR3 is TGCGCCAGCAGCTTGTCCCCTGGGACACTAAACACCGGGGAGCTGTTTTTT.

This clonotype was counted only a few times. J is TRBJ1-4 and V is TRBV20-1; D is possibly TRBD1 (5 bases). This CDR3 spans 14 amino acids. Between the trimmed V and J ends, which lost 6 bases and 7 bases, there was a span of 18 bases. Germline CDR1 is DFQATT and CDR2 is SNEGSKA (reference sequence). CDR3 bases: TGCAGTGCCAGGTTACCAGGGAGAGGTGAAAAACTGTTTTTT. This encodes CSARLPGRGEKLFF.

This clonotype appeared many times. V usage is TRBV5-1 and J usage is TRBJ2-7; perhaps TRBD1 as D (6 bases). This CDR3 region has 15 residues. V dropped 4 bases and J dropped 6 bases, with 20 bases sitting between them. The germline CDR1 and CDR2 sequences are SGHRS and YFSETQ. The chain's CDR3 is CASSPEGRTASEQYF. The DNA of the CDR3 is TGCGCCAGCAGCCCAGAGGGGCGGACAGCCAGCGAGCAGTACTTC.

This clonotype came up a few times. CDR3 DNA sequence: TGCAGTGCTAGAGATAGCGTAGGCCTGATTGTGGAGCAGTACTTC. This translates into CSARDSVGLIVEQYF. This chain links TRBV20-1 with TRBJ2-7; a possible D gene is TRBD2 (5 bases). CDR1 and CDR2 (germline): DFQATT, SNEGSKA (reference sequence). The CDR3 length is 15 residues. V was cut by 0 bases and J by 7 bases, with 19 bases left in between.

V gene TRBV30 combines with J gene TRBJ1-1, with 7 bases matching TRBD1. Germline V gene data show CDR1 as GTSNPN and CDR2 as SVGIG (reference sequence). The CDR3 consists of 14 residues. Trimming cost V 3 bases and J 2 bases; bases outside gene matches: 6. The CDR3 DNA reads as TGTGCCTGGAGCATGGGACAGATTAACACTGAAGCTTTCTTT. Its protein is CAWSMGQINTEAFF.

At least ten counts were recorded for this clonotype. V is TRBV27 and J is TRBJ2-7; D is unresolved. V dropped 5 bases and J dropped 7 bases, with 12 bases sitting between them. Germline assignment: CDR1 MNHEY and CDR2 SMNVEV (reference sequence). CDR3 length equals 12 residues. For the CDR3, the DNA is TGTGCCAGCAGTGCCCAACTGGGGGAGCAGTACTTC. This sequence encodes CASSAQLGEQYF.

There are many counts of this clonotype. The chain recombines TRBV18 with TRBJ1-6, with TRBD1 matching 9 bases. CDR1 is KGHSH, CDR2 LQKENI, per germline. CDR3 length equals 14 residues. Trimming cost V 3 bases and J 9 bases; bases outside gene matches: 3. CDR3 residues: CASSPDRGFSPLHF. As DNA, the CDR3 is TGTGCCAGCTCACCGGACAGGGGCTTTTCACCCCTCCACTTT.

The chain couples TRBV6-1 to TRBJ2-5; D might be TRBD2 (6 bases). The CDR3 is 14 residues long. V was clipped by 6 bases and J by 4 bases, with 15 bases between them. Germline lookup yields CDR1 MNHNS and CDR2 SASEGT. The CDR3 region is CASSRGRQSETQYF. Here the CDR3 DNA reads TGTGCCAGCAGCCGGGGGAGGCAGTCAGAGACCCAGTACTTC.

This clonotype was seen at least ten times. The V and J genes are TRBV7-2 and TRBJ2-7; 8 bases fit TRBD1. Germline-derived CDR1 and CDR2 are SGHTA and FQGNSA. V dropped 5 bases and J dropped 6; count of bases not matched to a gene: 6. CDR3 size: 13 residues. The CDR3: CASSPGQGGEQYF. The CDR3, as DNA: TGTGCCAGCAGCCCAGGACAGGGCGGCGAGCAGTACTTC.

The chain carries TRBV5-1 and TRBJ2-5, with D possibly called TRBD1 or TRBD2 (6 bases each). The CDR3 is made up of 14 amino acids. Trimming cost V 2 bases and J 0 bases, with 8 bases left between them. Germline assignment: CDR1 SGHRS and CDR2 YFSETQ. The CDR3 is CASSFGGHQETQYF. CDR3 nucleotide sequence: TGCGCCAGCAGCTTCGGGGGCCACCAAGAGACCCAGTACTTC.